The present T cell receptor (beta chain) was sequenced within a study of T cells in Graves' hyperthyroidism and ophthalmopathy. Study in general: Peripheral blood was obtained at initial diagnosis, preceding any treatment.

Turning to this clonotype: What it recognizes is unknown.

The TCR beta CDR3 regions underwent amplification using RNA transcripts as the source. The HTBI primer set served for first-round RT-PCR of the TCR CDR3. TCRdb re-called the multiplex PCR reads through MiXCR, storing one row per CDR3 protein. Among around 620,000 distinct CDR3 sequences listed, about a sixth were seen once. Thyroid ultrasound and orbital computed tomography, with clinical symptoms and serum thyroxine and TRAb, informed diagnoses. Overall study findings and caveats: Stable hyperthyroidism was separated from ophthalmopathy by a model based on 13 V-J features. The model's output predicted ophthalmopathy at a median of about 5.9 months prior to onset.

The clonotype originates from a woman in her 30s with Graves' hyperthyroidism. The sequenced material came from blood.

CDR3: CANSSEFYEQYF. The CDR3 DNA reads as TGCGCCAACAGTTCAGAATTCTACGAGCAGTACTTC. The rearrangement joins TRBV5-1 to TRBJ2-7; D gene uncertain. V gave up 9 bases and J gave up 3 bases, with 13 bases separating them. The CDR3 length is 12 residues. Looked up from germline, CDR1 is SGHRS and CDR2 is YFSETQ.